The rows below give T cell receptor beta chains drawn from one sample of a study of T cell responses to AZD1222 COVID-19 vaccine. Generated by immunoSEQ multiplex PCR, the TCRdb table keeps only in-frame clones and is missing some. Here the sample spans about 140,000 clones, 85% to 90% being singletons. Sequences were derived from peripheral blood, sampled on day 0 of AZD1222 vaccination. The receptor source for this set is an adult in good health. The CDR3 runs from the conserved cysteine through the conserved F or W. D genes are given only for firm matches. Size is omitted from some rows. Given values are once, few, many or a class for expanded clones.

d_call | clone_size | j_call | v_call | cdr3_nt | cdr3_aa
- | - | TRBJ2-4 | TRBV11-2 | TGTGCCAGCAGCTTAGTACTTCCCGTGCTTGGAAGCAAAAACATTCAGTACTTC | CASSLVLPVLGSKNIQYF
- | - | TRBJ2-2 | TRBV18 | TGTGCCAGCTCACCACTTTACCCTGGGGAGCTGTTTTTT | CASSPLYPGELFF
- | once | TRBJ2-3 | TRBV7-2 | TGTGCCAGCAGCTTCACACATGATACGCAGTATTTT | CASSFTHDTQYF
- | - | TRBJ2-7 | TRBV6-5 | TGTGCCAGCAGTAGAGGGACTCCAAGGTTACGCGAGCAGTACTTC | CASSRGTPRLREQYF
- | - | TRBJ1-1 | TRBV10-3 | TGTGCCATCAGTGAGACAGAGAACACTGAAGCTTTCTTT | CAISETENTEAFF
TRBD1 | - | TRBJ2-2 | TRBV5-4 | TGTGCCAGCAGCCCTTCGACAGGGGGGCCGAACACCGGGGAGCTGTTTTTT | CASSPSTGGPNTGELFF
- | - | TRBJ1-5 | TRBV19 | TGTGCCAGTAAACTTGGGGGGGTGTGGAACAATCAGCCCCAGCATTTT | CASKLGGVWNNQPQHF
TRBD2 | once | TRBJ2-2 | TRBV7-9 | TGTGCCAGCAGCCTACTCGGAGGTAGCGGGAGTTCGATCGGGGAGCTGTTTTTT | CASSLLGGSGSSIGELFF
- | - | TRBJ2-1 | TRBV9 | TGTGCCAGCAGCCCTACGACGCGGGGCTCCTACAATGAGCAGTTCTTC | CASSPTTRGSYNEQFF
- | - | TRBJ2-5 | TRBV5-6 | TGTGCCAGCAGCTTGGGACATCCCCAAGAGACCCAGTACTTC | CASSLGHPQETQYF
- | - | TRBJ1-4 | TRBV6-5 | TGTGCCAGCAGTCGGACAGTTCTTGAAAAACTGTTTTTT | CASSRTVLEKLFF
- | - | TRBJ1-1 | TRBV19 | TGTGCCAGTAGTACCGGACACACTGAAGCTTTCTTT | CASSTGHTEAFF
- | - | TRBJ1-1 | TRBV4-1 | TGCGCCAGCAGCCAAGGGAACCTGAACACTGAAGCTTTCTTT | CASSQGNLNTEAFF
- | - | TRBJ1-1 | TRBV7-3 | TGTGCCAGCAGCCCACAGATGAAAGGACGCATGAACACTGAAGCTTTCTTT | CASSPQMKGRMNTEAFF
- | - | TRBJ1-4 | TRBV7-2 | TGTGCCAGCAGCCCCGACCCCACAGTGGAAAAACTGTTTTTT | CASSPDPTVEKLFF
TRBD1 | once | TRBJ1-2 | TRBV4-1 | TGCGCCAGCAGTACAGGGGCGAACTCTAGGTATGGCTACACCTTC | CASSTGANSRYGYTF
- | - | TRBJ2-7 | TRBV27 | TGTGCCAGCAGTCCCTACTCCCACTACGAGCAGTACTTC | CASSPYSHYEQYF
- | once | TRBJ1-1 | TRBV6-4 | TGTGCCAGCAGTGACTTTATCGGGCAGAACTCAATCGGATCGAACATGAACACTGAAGCTTTCTTT | CASSDFIGQNSIGSNMNTEAFF
- | - | TRBJ2-7 | TRBV5-1 | TGCGCCAGCAGCTTGGAAGGGCACCCGGCCTACGAGCAGTACTTC | CASSLEGHPAYEQYF
- | - | TRBJ1-2 | TRBV5-6 | TGTGCCAGCAGGAATTTGGCAGTCGCTTACTATGGCTACACCTTC | CASRNLAVAYYGYTF
TRBD1 | - | TRBJ1-5 | TRBV24-1 | TGTGCCACCAGTGACCCACCGGGACAGGGGTTTGGCAATCAGCCCCAGCATTTT | CATSDPPGQGFGNQPQHF
- | - | TRBJ1-3 | TRBV4-2 | TGTGCCAGCAGCCTAGGGCAGACCGGACGTCTCTCTGGAAACACCATATATTTT | CASSLGQTGRLSGNTIYF
TRBD2 | - | TRBJ2-1 | TRBV6-5 | TGTGCCACCGCGACTAGCGGGGATTACAATGAGCAGTTCTTC | CATATSGDYNEQFF
- | - | TRBJ2-3 | TRBV18 | TGTGCCAGCTCACCACCGGACGCAGTTAGCACAGATACGCAGTATTTT | CASSPPDAVSTDTQYF
- | once | TRBJ1-1 | TRBV9 | TGTGCCAGCAGCGTAGCTACGGTGAACACTGAAGCTTTCTTT | CASSVATVNTEAFF
- | - | TRBJ1-5 | TRBV15 | TGTGCCACCGCAGGGATGGGGAACCAGCCCCAGCATTTT | CATAGMGNQPQHF
TRBD1 | - | TRBJ1-5 | TRBV19 | TGTGCCAGTAGTACTCCGGGACAGGGACGTCAGCCCCAGCATTTT | CASSTPGQGRQPQHF
TRBD1 | - | TRBJ1-1 | TRBV27 | TGTGCCAGCAGTTTATGGGGGACAGGGGAAGCTTTCTTT | CASSLWGTGEAFF
- | - | TRBJ2-7 | TRBV11-2 | TGTGCCAGCAGCTTAACTTCATACGGATACGAGCAGTACTTC | CASSLTSYGYEQYF
- | - | TRBJ2-3 | TRBV5-1 | TGCGCCAGCAGCTTTACCAGGGACAATACGCAGTATTTT | CASSFTRDNTQYF
- | few | TRBJ2-7 | TRBV5-1 | TGCGCCAGCAGCGGCGCAGGGGGAGGTTACGAGCAGTACTTC | CASSGAGGGYEQYF
- | - | TRBJ2-1 | TRBV9 | TGTGCCACGCTCTCGGGGTTCTTC | CATLSGFF
- | - | TRBJ1-2 | TRBV20-1 | TGCAGTGCTAGAGGGGACTATGGCTACACCTTC | CSARGDYGYTF
TRBD1 | - | TRBJ1-5 | TRBV7-9 | TGTGCCAGCAGCGTAGGACAGGGAGGGTATCAGCCCCAGCATTTT | CASSVGQGGYQPQHF
TRBD1 | - | TRBJ1-5 | TRBV18 | TGTGCCAGCTCACCTGGGACAGGGGAGGGCAATCAGCCCCAGCATTTT | CASSPGTGEGNQPQHF
- | - | TRBJ1-1 | TRBV7-9 | TGTGCCAGCAGCTTCTCGCGGGTGCCTCGGGTCACTGAAGCTTTCTTT | CASSFSRVPRVTEAFF
- | - | TRBJ1-2 | TRBV5-1 | TGCGCCAGCAGCTTGAGGGGGAACAACTATGGCTACACCTTC | CASSLRGNNYGYTF
TRBD2 | - | TRBJ2-7 | TRBV28 | TGTGCCAGCAGTCCCCGGCTAGCGGGTCCCCTCGAGCAGTACTTC | CASSPRLAGPLEQYF
- | few | TRBJ1-6 | TRBV2 | TGTGCCAGCAGTGCCCAACAGGGAAATAATTCACCCCTCCACTTT | CASSAQQGNNSPLHF
TRBD1 | - | TRBJ2-5 | TRBV5-4 | TGTGCCAGCAGCTTAATAACAGGGGGCTCGGAGACCCAGTACTTC | CASSLITGGSETQYF
- | - | TRBJ2-7 | TRBV27 | TGTGCCAGCAGTTTGGGGGGGGCTGAAGGGCAGTACTTC | CASSLGGAEGQYF
TRBD2 | - | TRBJ2-7 | TRBV10-3 | TGTGCCATCAGTGAGGGGAGCGGGATGGGCGAGCAGTACTTC | CAISEGSGMGEQYF
- | - | TRBJ1-2 | TRBV28 | TGTGCCAGCAGTTTTAAATGGGGCTACACCTTC | CASSFKWGYTF
- | - | TRBJ2-5 | TRBV9 | TGTGCCAGCAGCACAACTAGTTACGGCGGAGGCGTGGAGACCCAGTACTTC | CASSTTSYGGGVETQYF
- | - | TRBJ1-5 | TRBV2 | TGTGCCAGCAGTGAAGAAGGCCGTTGGAGCAATCAGCCCCAGCATTTT | CASSEEGRWSNQPQHF
- | once | TRBJ2-1 | TRBV18 | TGTGCCAGCTCACCAAGCTACAATGAGCAGTTCTTC | CASSPSYNEQFF
TRBD1 | - | TRBJ1-3 | TRBV6-5 | TGTGCCACACAGACAGGGAGGACTGGAAACACCATATATTTT | CATQTGRTGNTIYF
TRBD2 | - | TRBJ2-7 | TRBV10-2 | TGCGCCAGCACCCCCCTGGGACTAGCGGACTACGAGCAGTACTTC | CASTPLGLADYEQYF
- | - | TRBJ1-2 | TRBV19 | TGTGCCAGTGGACCCCAAGGGAGCTACACCTTC | CASGPQGSYTF
- | - | TRBJ1-2 | TRBV19 | TGTGCCAGTATCTCACGGGCAGAGAACTATGGCTACACCTTC | CASISRAENYGYTF
- | - | TRBJ2-1 | TRBV7-9 | TGTGCCAGCAGCTCCTACCGCGTACACCTATCTCCGTTCTTC | CASSSYRVHLSPFF
- | - | TRBJ1-1 | TRBV7-9 | TGTGCCAGCAGCTTCCCGACCCAACCCGAAGCTTTCTTT | CASSFPTQPEAFF
- | - | TRBJ1-5 | TRBV19 | TGTGCCAGTAGGCTAGGTGGGGGAAGCAATCAGCCCCAGCATTTT | CASRLGGGSNQPQHF
- | - | TRBJ1-2 | TRBV27 | TGTGCCAGCAGTTTAGGCGGGCAGAGGTATGGCTACACCTTC | CASSLGGQRYGYTF
- | - | TRBJ1-5 | TRBV4-3 | TGCGCCAGCAGCCAAGATCGGTTCGGCACCCGGCCCCAGCATTTT | CASSQDRFGTRPQHF
- | - | TRBJ1-6 | TRBV27 | TGTGCCAGCAGTTTAACCGGGGCCTATAATTCACCCCTCCACTTT | CASSLTGAYNSPLHF
- | - | TRBJ2-1 | TRBV18 | TGTGCCAGCTCAGAAGTGGAGGCCGATGAGCAGTTCTTC | CASSEVEADEQFF